The 21 T cell receptor beta chains below come from one sample, sequenced in a study of blood T cells in healthy people across ages. Combining a sample-barcoded 5' primer with a J-beta primer mix, a second PCR ran for roughly 6 to 12 cycles. TCRdb reanalysed the 5' RACE reads using MiXCR and keeps one entry per CDR3 protein. The sample carries about 800,000 distinct CDR3 sequences, roughly 25% recorded once. These same records also appear under a second study, on T cells of mothers and their children.

The sample taken for sequencing was blood. The receptors were sampled from a boy between 5 and 17 years old in good health.

V and J are TRBV7-2 and TRBJ2-7; no clear D. V gave up 2 bases and J gave up 2 bases, with 10 bases separating them. The CDR3 covers 14 residues. The germline CDR1 and CDR2 sequences are SGHTA and FQGNSA. CDR3 nucleotide sequence: TGTGCCAGCAGCTTACAGGACCAAACCTACGAGCAGTACTTC. It yields the protein CASSLQDQTYEQYF.

Note on this clonotype: At one end, the junction sequence differs from germline, possibly due to a read error. This rearrangement joins TRBV4-3 to TRBJ2-3, with 9 positions matching TRBD1. CDR1 and CDR2 (germline): LGHNA, YSLEER. There are 15 residues in the CDR3. The chain's CDR3 is CASSQGQGSTDTQYF. The CDR3 bases are TGTGCCAGCAGCCAAGGACAGGGGAGCACAGATACGCAGTATTTT.

V usage is TRBV27 and J usage is TRBJ2-1; possible D gene TRBD1, 5 bases. Trimming cost V 8 bases and J 5 bases, with 16 bases left between them. CDR3 length: 14 residues. Germline-derived CDR1 and CDR2 are MNHEY and SMNVEV (reference sequence). CDR3 sequence: CASRRLVGDNEQFF. The DNA for the CDR3 is TGTGCCAGCCGCCGGTTGGTAGGGGACAATGAGCAGTTCTTC.

V usage is TRBV25-1 and J usage is TRBJ2-7; D is unresolved. This CDR3 region has 11 residues. Trimming left V 3 bases short and J 7 bases short, with 7 bases between. Per the germline V gene, CDR1 is MGHDK and CDR2 is SYGVNS. The CDR3 bases are TGTGCCAGCAGTGACACATCAGAGCAGTACTTC. Translating gives CASSDTSEQYF.

This chain joins TRBV12-3 or TRBV12-4 and TRBJ2-5; 9 bases agree with TRBD1. V gave up 8 bases and J gave up 4 bases; unmatched junction bases: 11. The CDR3 contains 15 residues. The CDR3 sequence is CASDLGQGNIETQYF. The CDR3 bases are TGTGCCAGCGACCTTGGACAGGGGAATATAGAGACCCAGTACTTC.

This chain uses TRBV6-6 with TRBJ2-7; TRBD1 is a possible D gene (7 bases). CDR3 length: 13 amino acids. The ends were cut back, 5 bases at V and 3 bases at J, with 11 bases in the middle. CDR1 MNHNY and CDR2 SVGAGI come from the germline V gene (reference sequence). CDR3 in DNA: TGTGCCAGCAGTCAGGGGGACTTCTACGAGCAGTACTTC. Its translation: CASSQGDFYEQYF.

The chain is built from TRBV7-2 and TRBJ1-6, with unresolved D. Looked up from germline, CDR1 is SGHTA and CDR2 is FQGNSA. Trimming removed 5 bases from V and 10 bases from J, with 9 bases in between. This CDR3 spans 12 amino acids. The CDR3 here is CASSPYLSPLHF. The CDR3 DNA reads TGTGCCAGCAGCCCCTATTTATCACCCCTCCACTTT. The full variable domain, with the rest looked up from reference TRBV7-2 and TRBJ1-6, is GAGVSQSPSNKVTEKGKDVELRCDPISGHTALYWYRQSLGQGLEFLIYFQGNSAPDKSGLPSDRFSAERTGGSVSTLTIQRTQQEDSAVYLCASSPYLSPLHFGNGTRLTVT.

The chain joins TRBV7-2 to TRBJ2-5; 12 nucleotides match TRBD2. This CDR3 comprises 15 residues. Trimming removed 5 bases from V and 4 bases from J; junction bases left unmatched: 5. The germline CDR1 and CDR2 sequences are SGHTA and FQGNSA. The DNA of the CDR3 is TGTGCCAGCAGCCCCACTAGCGGGAGGCGAGAGACCCAGTACTTC. Amino acids: CASSPTSGRRETQYF.

The chain carries TRBV11-2 and TRBJ2-5; no definite D call. This CDR3 spans 15 amino acids. V shed 4 bases and J shed 4 bases, with 16 bases lying between them. The germline CDR1 and CDR2 sequences are SGHAT and FQNNGV. CDR3 sequence reads: CASSYQTSIRETQYF. The CDR3 DNA reads TGTGCCAGCAGCTACCAGACGTCGATCCGAGAGACCCAGTACTTC. The variable domain in full, with the rest retrieved from reference TRBV11-2 and TRBJ2-5, is EAGVAQSPRYKIIEKRQSVAFWCNPISGHATLYWYQQILGQGPKLLIQFQNNGVVDDSQLPKDRFSAERLKGVDSTLKIQPAKLEDSAVYLCASSYQTSIRETQYFGPGTRLLVL.

V gene TRBV9 combines with J gene TRBJ2-2; D gene ambiguous. CDR1 and CDR2 (germline): SGDLS, YYNGEE. Trimming removed 1 base at V and 6 bases at J, with 1 base between. CDR3 length: 11 residues. The CDR3 nucleotides read TGTGCCAGCAGCGTATCCGGGGAGCTGTTTTTT. Residues: CASSVSGELFF.

The chain combines TRBV25-1 with TRBJ2-1; D is ambiguous. CDR1 is MGHDK, CDR2 SYGVNS, per germline. The CDR3 extends over 12 amino acids. V dropped 4 bases and J dropped 3 bases, with 4 bases sitting between them. For the CDR3, the DNA is TGTGCCAGCAGTGTGCTCTACAATGAGCAGTTCTTC. Translating gives CASSVLYNEQFF.

This clonotype was counted once. The V call is TRBV28, the J call TRBJ2-7; D is possibly TRBD1 (5 bases). Trimming took off 2 bases at V and 7 bases at J, with 18 bases between the two ends. The CDR3 runs 15 residues. In germline, CDR1 is MDHEN, CDR2 SYDVKM. The CDR3 sequence is CASSLRATALSEQYF. In DNA form, the CDR3 reads TGTGCCAGCAGTTTAAGAGCGACAGCTCTTTCGGAGCAGTACTTC.

The V call is TRBV4-3, the J call TRBJ1-4, with TRBD1 as a possible D gene (5 bases). Germline V gene lookup returns CDR1 LGHNA and CDR2 YSLEER. The CDR3 sequence is 19 residues long. The V end lost 4 bases, the J end lost 5 bases, and 26 bases lay between the germline ends. For the CDR3, the DNA is TGCGCCAGCAGCCCCCGATCCCGGGGCCGAGGCGCTTGGAATGAAAAACTGTTTTTT. As protein: CASSPRSRGRGAWNEKLFF.

In this sample, this clonotype turned up once. The junction shows a germline mismatch at one end, possibly a read error. The chain joins TRBV7-2 to TRBJ2-1; D may be TRBD1 or TRBD2 (5 bases each). Germline CDR1 is SGHTA and CDR2 is FQGNSA. The CDR3 extends over 13 amino acids. The CDR3 DNA is TGTGCCAGCAGCTTAGTCAGGGAGTCCGAGCGGTACTTC. This sequence encodes CASSLVRESERYF.

The rearrangement uses TRBV5-4 and TRBJ2-1; D ambiguous. Germline CDR1 reads SGHNT; CDR2 reads YYREEE (reference sequence). CDR3 size: 11 residues. The V and J ends lost 1 base and 11 bases respectively, with 7 bases between them. The CDR3, as DNA: TGTGCCAGCAGCTTGTCCGGGCAGCAGTTCTTC. Protein product: CASSLSGQQFF.

This clonotype was seen more than once but under ten times. At one end, the junction sequence differs from germline, possibly due to a read error. The rearrangement joins TRBV7-9 to TRBJ2-7; no reliable D call. Looked up from germline, CDR1 is SEHNR and CDR2 is FQNEAQ (reference sequence). The CDR3 consists of 11 residues. As DNA, the CDR3 is TGTGCCAGCACAGATGTCTACGAGCAGTGCTTC. It specifies CASTDVYEQCF.

This chain uses TRBV6-6 with TRBJ1-3, with D tentatively TRBD1 (5 bases). Germline V gives CDR1 MNHNY, CDR2 SVGAGI (reference sequence). V lost 6 bases to trimming and J lost 4 bases, with 10 bases between them. This CDR3 has 13 amino acids. DNA of the CDR3: TGTGCCAGCAGGGCAGGGAACGGAAACACCATATATTTT. Residues: CASRAGNGNTIYF.

This clonotype was recorded only once. This rearrangement joins TRBV6-5 to TRBJ1-4; D ambiguous. The CDR3 runs to 16 residues. V lost 2 bases to trimming and J lost 14 bases, with 24 bases between them. Germline V lookup: CDR1 MNHEY, CDR2 SVGAGI. The CDR3 DNA is TGTGCCAGCAGTTACGACGAACGTGACGGGTGGGCTAGGCTGTTTTTT. Translation: CASSYDERDGWARLFF.

V usage is TRBV28 and J usage is TRBJ2-7; a possible D gene is TRBD1 (5 bases). With 4 bases removed from V and 0 bases from J, the gap between germline ends came to 19 bases. CDR3 length equals 17 residues. Per germline, CDR1 MDHEN and CDR2 SYDVKM. The CDR3 DNA reads as TGTGCCAGCAGTTCTGTCCGGCTCAGGGAAAGCTCCTACGAGCAGTACTTC. Amino acids: CASSSVRLRESSYEQYF. Supplemented by reference TRBV28 and TRBJ2-7, the full variable domain reads DVKVTQSSRYLVKRTGEKVFLECVQDMDHENMFWYRQDPGLGLRLIYFSYDVKMKEKGDIPEGYSVSREKKERFSLILESASTNQTSMYLCASSSVRLRESSYEQYFGPGTRLTVT.

V usage is TRBV7-9 and J usage is TRBJ2-4; 7 nucleotides agree with TRBD1. The length of the CDR3 is 15 residues. Unmatched junction bases numbered 9, after V lost 1 base and J lost 9 bases. Per the germline V gene, CDR1 is SEHNR and CDR2 is FQNEAQ (reference sequence). In DNA form, the CDR3 reads TGTGCCAGCAGCTTAGATATCAGTGGACAGGTCATTCAGTACTTC. It specifies CASSLDISGQVIQYF.

The table lists this clonotype with a few counts. The chain is built from TRBV20-1 and TRBJ2-1; 11 bases match TRBD2. Germline V gives CDR1 DFQATT, CDR2 SNEGSKA (reference sequence). The CDR3 sequence is 14 residues long. Here the CDR3 reads CSLGLAGSYNEQFF. The CDR3 DNA reads as TGCAGCCTAGGACTAGCGGGCTCCTACAATGAGCAGTTCTTC.